The 20 T cell receptor beta chains reported below all come from one sample, sequenced in a study of blood T cell repertoires in COVID-19. Clones were read by immunoSEQ multiplex PCR, and TCRdb kept only the in-frame ones, dropping some. The sample has about 390,000 clones, around nine tenths seen once. Sequences were obtained from PBMCs or T cells enriched from blood (not recorded which). The receptors stem from a woman aged 50 to 60 who had recovered from COVID-19.

V usage is TRBV27 and J usage is TRBJ1-2, with TRBD1 matching over 8 bases. Germline values: CDR1 MNHEY, CDR2 SMNVEV (reference sequence). This CDR3 has 13 residues. Trimming at V came to 10 bases and at J to 7 bases, leaving 11 bases not matched to a gene. CDR3 sequence reads: CANSDRENRGYTF. As DNA, the CDR3 is TGTGCCAATTCGGACAGGGAGAATCGTGGCTACACCTTC.

The genes are TRBV7-9 and TRBJ2-3, with TRBD1 matching 7 bases. The CDR3 is made up of 15 amino acids. With V trimmed by 0 bases and J by 4 bases, 4 bases remained unmatched. Germline V lookup: CDR1 SEHNR, CDR2 FQNEAQ (reference sequence). CDR3 nucleotide sequence: TGTGCCAGCAGCTTAGCGGGGACAGCAGCAGATACGCAGTATTTT. Protein product: CASSLAGTAADTQYF.

This clone was found once. The rearrangement links TRBV5-1 to TRBJ1-4, with 10 bases lining up with TRBD1. Germline trimming cut 1 base from V and 6 bases from J; bases unmatched to any gene: 3. The CDR3 is 15 residues long. The V gene's germline CDR1 is SGHRS and CDR2 YFSETQ. The CDR3 region is CASSLMGTGDEKLFF. DNA for the CDR3: TGCGCCAGCAGCTTGATGGGGACAGGGGATGAAAAACTGTTTTTT.

The chain recombines TRBV18 with TRBJ1-2; 7 bases agree with TRBD1. V was clipped by 2 bases and J by 6 bases; unmatched bases: 15. This CDR3 region has 17 residues. Germline values: CDR1 KGHSH, CDR2 LQKENI. In nucleotides, the CDR3 is TGTGCCAGCTCACCAGGGGCAGGGGGAGATCGAGGCGATGGCTACACCTTC. Its protein is CASSPGAGGDRGDGYTF.

This chain connects TRBV9 to TRBJ1-3; D remains unclear. The CDR3 is made up of 16 amino acids. Germline CDR1 SGDLS, CDR2 YYNGEE. The ends were cut back, 1 base at V and 4 bases at J, with 15 bases in the middle. The chain's CDR3 is CASSVLQEAVGNTIYF. For the CDR3, the DNA is TGTGCCAGCAGCGTACTTCAGGAAGCGGTGGGAAACACCATATATTTT.

This chain links TRBV11-3 with TRBJ1-3; 7 nucleotides agree with TRBD1. Losses at the gene ends were 1 base for V and 8 bases for J; bases not matched to a gene: 14. The CDR3 totals 17 residues. Germline V lookup: CDR1 SGHNT, CDR2 YENEEA. The CDR3 loop reads CASSLGPPTGRHDTIYF. CDR3 bases: TGTGCCAGCAGCTTAGGGCCCCCGACAGGGCGACACGACACCATATATTTT.

The chain is built from TRBV7-3 and TRBJ2-1; a weak D match, TRBD1 (5 bases). Germline V gives CDR1 SGHTA, CDR2 FQGTGA. The length of the CDR3 is 13 residues. V was pared by 2 bases and J by 5 bases, with 7 bases between. CDR3 sequence: CASSLGRDNEQFF. The CDR3 DNA follows: TGTGCCAGCAGCTTAGGCAGGGACAATGAGCAGTTCTTC.

The chain uses TRBV5-4 and TRBJ1-2; D is possibly TRBD1 (5 bases). CDR1 SGHNT and CDR2 YYREEE come from the germline V gene (reference sequence). The CDR3 loop spans 14 amino acids. V gave up 4 bases and J gave up 6 bases, with 16 bases separating them. The DNA of the CDR3 is TGTGCCAGCAGCCCCCAGGGAATCGTAAATGGCTACACCTTC. Translation gives CASSPQGIVNGYTF.

V usage is TRBV5-1 and J usage is TRBJ1-4; 11 bases are shared with TRBD1. With V trimmed by 2 bases and J by 8 bases, 11 bases remained unmatched. The length of the CDR3 is 17 residues. Per the germline V gene, CDR1 is SGHRS and CDR2 is YFSETQ. The CDR3 reads CASSFGGQGDLREKLFF. In nucleotides, the CDR3 is TGCGCCAGCAGCTTTGGGGGACAGGGGGACTTAAGAGAAAAACTGTTTTTT.

This chain uses TRBV7-6 with TRBJ1-2; tentatively, D is TRBD1 (6 bases). The V and J ends lost 5 bases and 7 bases respectively, with 23 bases between them. This CDR3 has 16 residues. Germline values: CDR1 SGHVS, CDR2 FNYEAQ. The CDR3 sequence is CASSPGSGGGLGGYTF. CDR3 DNA: TGTGCCAGCAGCCCCGGGTCGGGGGGCGGTCTCGGTGGCTACACCTTC. The whole variable domain, filled in from reference TRBV7-6 and TRBJ1-2, reads GAGVSQSPRYKVTKRGQDVALRCDPISGHVSLYWYRQALGQGPEFLTYFNYEAQQDKSGLPNDRFSAERPEGSISTLTIQRTEQRDSAMYRCASSPGSGGGLGGYTFGSGTRLTVV.

The gene calls are TRBV4-3 and TRBJ2-2, with 7 nucleotides matching TRBD1. This CDR3 region has 16 residues. Germline CDR1 and CDR2: LGHNA and YSLEER. J lost 2 bases, V lost 4 bases, and 7 bases had no gene match. The CDR3, as DNA: TGCGCCAGCAGCCTCGAGACAGGGACAAACACCGGGGAGCTGTTTTTT. Protein product: CASSLETGTNTGELFF.

The CDR3 reads CARSLGPQTVQIGADTQYF. CDR3 in DNA: TGTGCCAGAAGCTTGGGTCCCCAGACAGTGCAGATTGGGGCAGATACGCAGTATTTT. The chain carries TRBV5-3 and TRBJ2-3; possibly TRBD1 for D (5 bases). TRBV5-3 is recorded as an ORF, its role being uncertain. With 0 bases removed from V and 4 bases from J, the gap between germline ends came to 24 bases. The CDR3 length is 19 residues.

The chain has TRBV29-1 and TRBJ1-6; TRBD1 aligns across 7 bases. Trimming cost V 6 bases and J 7 bases; bases outside gene matches: 15. This CDR3 contains 16 residues. Germline lookup yields CDR1 SQVTM and CDR2 ANQGSEA. The CDR3 here is CSVGTAHLSINSPLHF. For the CDR3, the DNA is TGCAGCGTCGGGACAGCTCACCTCTCTATAAATTCACCCCTCCACTTT. Combining the CDR3 with reference TRBV29-1 and TRBJ1-6 gives the whole variable domain SAVISQKPSRDICQRGTSLTIQCQVDSQVTMMFWYRQQPGQSLTLIATANQGSEATYESGFVIDKFPISRPNLTFSTLTVSNMSPEDSSIYLCSVGTAHLSINSPLHFGNGTRLTVT.

The chain combines TRBV30 with TRBJ2-3, with 7 bases lining up with TRBD2. The CDR3 is 13 amino acids. Unmatched junction bases numbered 2, after V lost 4 bases and J lost 1 base. Germline V gene sequence: CDR1 GTSNPN, CDR2 SVGIG (reference sequence). CDR3 nucleotide sequence: TGTGCCTGGAAGCGGGGCGGCACAGATACGCAGTATTTT. Translation: CAWKRGGTDTQYF.

V gene TRBV6-5 combines with J gene TRBJ2-7; D might be TRBD1 (6 bases). V lost 5 bases and J 1 base, leaving 12 bases between the germline ends. The germline V gene has CDR1 MNHEY and CDR2 SVGAGI. The CDR3 extends over 14 amino acids. CDR3 protein: CASSTGTSSYEQYF. The CDR3 DNA reads TGTGCCAGCAGTACCGGGACAAGTTCCTACGAGCAGTACTTC.

The chain uses TRBV28 and TRBJ1-6; 7 positions agree with TRBD1. The germline V gene has CDR1 MDHEN and CDR2 SYDVKM. The CDR3 has 14 residues. V lost 10 bases, J lost 7 bases, and 10 bases stayed unmatched. The CDR3: CATREGALNSPLHF. CDR3 DNA: TGTGCCACCCGAGAGGGGGCTCTAAATTCACCCCTCCACTTT.

This chain links TRBV14 with TRBJ1-6; D might be TRBD1 (6 bases). Germline CDR1 SGHDN, CDR2 FVKESK. The V gene lost 0 bases and the J gene lost 5 bases, with 14 bases spanning the gap. The CDR3 is 17 residues long. The CDR3: CASSQEKPGVDNSPLHF. DNA for the CDR3: TGTGCCAGCAGCCAAGAAAAGCCAGGGGTCGATAATTCACCCCTCCACTTT.

The J gene is TRBJ1-1, the V gene TRBV12-3 or TRBV12-4, with D perhaps matching TRBD1 (6 bases). The CDR3 extends over 13 amino acids. The V end lost 6 bases, the J end lost 6 bases, and 14 bases lay between the germline ends. CDR3 residues: CASSATQGPEAFF. As DNA, the CDR3 is TGTGCCAGCAGCGCAACTCAGGGGCCTGAAGCTTTCTTT.

This chain connects TRBV7-6 to TRBJ1-5; tentative D call: TRBD1 (6 bases). The CDR3 sequence is 14 residues long. Per the germline V gene, CDR1 is SGHVS and CDR2 is FNYEAQ. Trimming stripped 9 bases from V and 0 bases from J, with 12 bases between. The CDR3 DNA follows: TGTGCCAGAACACCGGGACATAGCAATCAGCCCCAGCATTTT. Protein: CARTPGHSNQPQHF.

This clone was detected a few times. This chain joins TRBV2 and TRBJ1-3; TRBD1 aligns across 7 bases. The germline V gene has CDR1 SNHLY and CDR2 FYNNEI. The CDR3 is made up of 17 amino acids. Trimming at V came to 6 bases and at J to 0 bases, leaving 11 bases not matched to a gene. CDR3 residues: CASRTSRDSYSGNTIYF. As DNA, the CDR3 is TGTGCCAGCAGGACGTCCCGGGACAGTTACTCTGGAAACACCATATATTTT.